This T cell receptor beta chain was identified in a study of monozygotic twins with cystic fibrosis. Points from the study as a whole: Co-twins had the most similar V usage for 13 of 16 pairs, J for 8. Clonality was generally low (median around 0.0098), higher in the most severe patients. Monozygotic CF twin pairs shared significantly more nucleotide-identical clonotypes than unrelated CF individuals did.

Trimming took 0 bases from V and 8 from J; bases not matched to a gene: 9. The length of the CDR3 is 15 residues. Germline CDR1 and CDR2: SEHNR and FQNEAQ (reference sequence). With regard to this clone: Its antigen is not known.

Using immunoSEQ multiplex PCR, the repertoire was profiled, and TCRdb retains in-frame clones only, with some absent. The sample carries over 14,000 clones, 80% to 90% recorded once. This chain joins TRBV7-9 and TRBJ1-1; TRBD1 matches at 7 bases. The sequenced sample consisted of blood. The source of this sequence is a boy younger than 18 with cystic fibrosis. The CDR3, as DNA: TGTGCCAGCAGCTTAGCTCTAGGGAGACAGGGAGAAGCTTTCTTT. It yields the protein CASSLALGRQGEAFF.